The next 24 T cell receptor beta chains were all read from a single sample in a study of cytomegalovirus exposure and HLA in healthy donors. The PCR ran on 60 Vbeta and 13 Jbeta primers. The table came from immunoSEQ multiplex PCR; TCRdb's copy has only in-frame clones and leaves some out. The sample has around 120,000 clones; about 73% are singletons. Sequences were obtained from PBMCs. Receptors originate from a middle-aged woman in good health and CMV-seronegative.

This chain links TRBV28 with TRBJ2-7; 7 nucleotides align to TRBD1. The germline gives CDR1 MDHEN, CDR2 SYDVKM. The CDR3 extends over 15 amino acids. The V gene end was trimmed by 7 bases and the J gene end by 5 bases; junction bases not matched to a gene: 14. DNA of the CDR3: TGTGCCAGCACCCCCGGACAGGTAGTTGGCCACGAGCAGTACTTC. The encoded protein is CASTPGQVVGHEQYF.

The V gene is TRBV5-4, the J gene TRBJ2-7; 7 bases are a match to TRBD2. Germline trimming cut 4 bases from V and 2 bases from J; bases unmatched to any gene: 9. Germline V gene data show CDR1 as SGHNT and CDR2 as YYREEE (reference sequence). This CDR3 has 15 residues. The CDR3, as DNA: TGTGCCAGCAGCCACCCTCAGCGGGACGCCTACGAGCAGTACTTC. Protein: CASSHPQRDAYEQYF.

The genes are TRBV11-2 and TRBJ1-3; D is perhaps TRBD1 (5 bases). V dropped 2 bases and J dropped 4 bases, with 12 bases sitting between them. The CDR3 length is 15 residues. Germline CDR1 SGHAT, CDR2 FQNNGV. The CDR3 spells CASSLTDTRGNTIYF. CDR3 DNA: TGTGCCAGCAGCTTAACGGACACCCGGGGAAACACCATATATTTT.

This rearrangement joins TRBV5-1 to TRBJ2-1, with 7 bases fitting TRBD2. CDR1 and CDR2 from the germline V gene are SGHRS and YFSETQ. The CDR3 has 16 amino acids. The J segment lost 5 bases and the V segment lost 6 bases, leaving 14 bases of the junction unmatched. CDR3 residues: CASTWSGGSSDNEQFF. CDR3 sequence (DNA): TGCGCCAGCACCTGGAGCGGCGGGAGCAGCGACAATGAGCAGTTCTTC.

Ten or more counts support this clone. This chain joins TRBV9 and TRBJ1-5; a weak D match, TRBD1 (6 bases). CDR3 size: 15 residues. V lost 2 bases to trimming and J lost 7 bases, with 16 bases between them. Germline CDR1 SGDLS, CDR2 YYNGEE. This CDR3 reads CASSVSTGSGQPQHF. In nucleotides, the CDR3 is TGTGCCAGCAGCGTCAGCACAGGGTCAGGGCAGCCCCAGCATTTT.

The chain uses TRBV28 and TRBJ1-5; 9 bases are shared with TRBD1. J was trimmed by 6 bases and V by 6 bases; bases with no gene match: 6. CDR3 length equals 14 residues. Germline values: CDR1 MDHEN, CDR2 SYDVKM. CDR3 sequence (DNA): TGTGCCAGCAGCCTGGGACAGGGTGGTCAGCCCCAGCATTTT. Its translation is CASSLGQGGQPQHF. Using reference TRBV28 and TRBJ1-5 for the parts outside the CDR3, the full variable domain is DVKVTQSSRYLVKRTGEKVFLECVQDMDHENMFWYRQDPGLGLRLIYFSYDVKMKEKGDIPEGYSVSREKKERFSLILESASTNQTSMYLCASSLGQGGQPQHFGDGTRLSIL.

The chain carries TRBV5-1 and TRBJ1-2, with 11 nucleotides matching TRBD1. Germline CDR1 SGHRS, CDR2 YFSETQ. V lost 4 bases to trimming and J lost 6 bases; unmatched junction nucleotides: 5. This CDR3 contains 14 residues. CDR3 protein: CASSNLGQGDGYTF. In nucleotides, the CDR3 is TGCGCCAGCAGCAACCTGGGACAGGGGGATGGCTACACCTTC.

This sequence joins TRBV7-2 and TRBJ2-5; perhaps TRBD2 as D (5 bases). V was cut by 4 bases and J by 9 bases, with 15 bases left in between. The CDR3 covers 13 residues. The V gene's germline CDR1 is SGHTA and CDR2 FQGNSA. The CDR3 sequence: CASSSAGLDPQYF. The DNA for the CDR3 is TGTGCCAGCAGCTCGGCAGGACTGGATCCCCAGTACTTC.

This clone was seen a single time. The CDR3 bases are TGTGCCAGCAGCCGCTCGGGTAGCGGGGCTAATGAGCAGTTCTTC. Amino acid sequence: CASSRSGSGANEQFF. The chain couples TRBV11-3 to TRBJ2-1; 8 bases fit TRBD2. The germline gives CDR1 SGHNT, CDR2 YENEEA. The CDR3 extends over 15 amino acids. The V segment lost 5 bases and the J segment 7 bases; nucleotides outside the gene matches: 10.

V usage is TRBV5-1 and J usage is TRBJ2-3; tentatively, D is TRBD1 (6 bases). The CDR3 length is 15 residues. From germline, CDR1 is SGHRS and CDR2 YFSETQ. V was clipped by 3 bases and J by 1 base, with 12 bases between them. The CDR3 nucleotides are TGCGCCAGCAGCTCGGGGTCAGGGGGCACAGATACGCAGTATTTT. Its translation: CASSSGSGGTDTQYF. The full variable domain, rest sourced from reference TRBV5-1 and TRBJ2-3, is KAGVTQTPRYLIKTRGQQVTLSCSPISGHRSVSWYQQTPGQGLQFLFEYFSETQRNKGNFPGRFSGRQFSNSRSEMNVSTLELGDSALYLCASSSGSGGTDTQYFGPGTRLTVL.

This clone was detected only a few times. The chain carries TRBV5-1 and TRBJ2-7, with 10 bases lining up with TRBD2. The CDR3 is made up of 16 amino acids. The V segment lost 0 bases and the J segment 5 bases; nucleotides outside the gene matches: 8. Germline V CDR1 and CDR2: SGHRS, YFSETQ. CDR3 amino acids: CASSLGSLAGVNEQYF. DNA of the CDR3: TGCGCCAGCAGCTTGGGTTCGCTAGCGGGAGTGAACGAGCAGTACTTC.

The CDR3 protein is CASSYAGTYEQYF. The CDR3 DNA sequence: TGTGCCAGCAGTTATGCGGGAACCTACGAGCAGTACTTC. V and J are TRBV27 and TRBJ2-7; D perhaps matches TRBD2 (6 bases). Trimming stripped 4 bases from V and 2 bases from J, with 9 bases between. CDR3 length: 13 amino acids. CDR1 and CDR2 from the germline V gene are MNHEY and SMNVEV (reference sequence).

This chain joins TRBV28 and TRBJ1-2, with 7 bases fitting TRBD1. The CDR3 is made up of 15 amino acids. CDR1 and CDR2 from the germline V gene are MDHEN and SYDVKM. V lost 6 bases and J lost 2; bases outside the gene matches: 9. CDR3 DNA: TGTGCCAGCAGCCCCCGGACAGGACCCAACTATGGCTACACCTTC. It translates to CASSPRTGPNYGYTF.

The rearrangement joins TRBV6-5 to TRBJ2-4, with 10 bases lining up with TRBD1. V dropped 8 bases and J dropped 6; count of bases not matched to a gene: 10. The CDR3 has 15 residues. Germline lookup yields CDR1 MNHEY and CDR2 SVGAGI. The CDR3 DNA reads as TGTGCCAGCGTTGGGAGGGGACAGGGGAGAAACATTCAGTACTTC. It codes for CASVGRGQGRNIQYF.

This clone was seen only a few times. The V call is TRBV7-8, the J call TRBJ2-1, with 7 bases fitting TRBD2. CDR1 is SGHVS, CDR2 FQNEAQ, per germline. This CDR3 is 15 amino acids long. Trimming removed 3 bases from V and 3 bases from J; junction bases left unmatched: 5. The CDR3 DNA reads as TGTGCCAGCAGCTTCCGTCTAGCGGTCTACAATGAGCAGTTCTTC. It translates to CASSFRLAVYNEQFF.

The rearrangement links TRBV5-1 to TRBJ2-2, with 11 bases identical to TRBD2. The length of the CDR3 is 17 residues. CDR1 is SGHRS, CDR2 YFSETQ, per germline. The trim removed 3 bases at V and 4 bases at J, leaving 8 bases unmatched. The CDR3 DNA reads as TGCGCCAGCAGCTCGGGAGGTACTAGCGGGAGCACCGGGGAGCTGTTTTTT. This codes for CASSSGGTSGSTGELFF.

CDR3 in amino acids: CASSPRGAGGTGELFF. The CDR3 coding sequence is TGTGCCAGCAGCCCTCGGGGGGCGGGTGGCACCGGGGAGCTGTTTTTT. The rearrangement links TRBV11-1 to TRBJ2-2; perhaps TRBD2 as D (7 bases). Trimming removed 5 bases at V and 4 bases at J, with 17 bases between. Per the germline V gene, CDR1 is SGHAT and CDR2 is FQDESV (reference sequence). The CDR3 is made up of 16 amino acids. Drawing the rest from reference TRBV11-1 and TRBJ2-2, the complete variable domain is EAEVAQSPRYKITEKSQAVAFWCDPISGHATLYWYRQILGQGPELLVQFQDESVVDDSQLPKDRFSAERLKGVDSTLKIQPAELGDSAMYLCASSPRGAGGTGELFFGEGSRLTVL.

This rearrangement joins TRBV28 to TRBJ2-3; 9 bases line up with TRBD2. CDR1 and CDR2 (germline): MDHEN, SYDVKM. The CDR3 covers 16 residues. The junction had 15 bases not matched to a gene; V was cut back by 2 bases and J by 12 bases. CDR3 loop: CASSLPQGGLALRQYF. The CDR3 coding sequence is TGTGCCAGCAGTTTACCCCAAGGGGGACTAGCCCTTCGTCAGTATTTT.

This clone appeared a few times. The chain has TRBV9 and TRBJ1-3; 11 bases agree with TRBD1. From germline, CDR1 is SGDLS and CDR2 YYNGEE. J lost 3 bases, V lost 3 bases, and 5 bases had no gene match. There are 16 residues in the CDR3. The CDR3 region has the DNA TGTGCCAGCAGCGCCGGGACAGGGGGTTATGGAAACACCATATATTTT. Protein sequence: CASSAGTGGYGNTIYF.

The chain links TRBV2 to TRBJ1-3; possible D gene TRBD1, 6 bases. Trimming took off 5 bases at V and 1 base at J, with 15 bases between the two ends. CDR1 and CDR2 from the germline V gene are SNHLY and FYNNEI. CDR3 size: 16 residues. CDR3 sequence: CASSRFHRESGNTIYF. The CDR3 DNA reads TGTGCCAGCAGTCGGTTCCACAGGGAATCTGGAAACACCATATATTTT.

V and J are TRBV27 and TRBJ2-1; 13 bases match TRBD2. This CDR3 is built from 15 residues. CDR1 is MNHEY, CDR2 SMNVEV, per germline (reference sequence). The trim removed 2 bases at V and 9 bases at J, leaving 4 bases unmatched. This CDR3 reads CASSLGLAGDFEQFF. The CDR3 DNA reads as TGTGCCAGCAGTTTAGGACTAGCGGGAGATTTTGAGCAGTTCTTC.

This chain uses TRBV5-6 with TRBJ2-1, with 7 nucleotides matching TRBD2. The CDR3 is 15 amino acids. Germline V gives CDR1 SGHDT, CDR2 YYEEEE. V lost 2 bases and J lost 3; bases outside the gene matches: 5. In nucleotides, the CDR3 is TGTGCCAGCAGCTTTCGGTGGGGGGGCTACAATGAGCAGTTCTTC. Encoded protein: CASSFRWGGYNEQFF.

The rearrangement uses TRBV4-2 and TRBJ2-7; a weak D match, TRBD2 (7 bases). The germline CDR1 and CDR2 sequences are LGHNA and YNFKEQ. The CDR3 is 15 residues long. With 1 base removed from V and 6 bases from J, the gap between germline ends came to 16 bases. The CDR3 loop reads CASSQVRGALGEQYF. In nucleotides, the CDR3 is TGTGCCAGCAGCCAAGTTCGGGGGGCGCTAGGCGAGCAGTACTTC.

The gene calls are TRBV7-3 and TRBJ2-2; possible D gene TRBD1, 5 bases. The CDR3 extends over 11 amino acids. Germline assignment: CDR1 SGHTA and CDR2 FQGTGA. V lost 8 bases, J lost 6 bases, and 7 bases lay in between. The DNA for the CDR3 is TGTGCCAGCGGGGCCTCCGGGGAGCTGTTTTTT. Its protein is CASGASGELFF.